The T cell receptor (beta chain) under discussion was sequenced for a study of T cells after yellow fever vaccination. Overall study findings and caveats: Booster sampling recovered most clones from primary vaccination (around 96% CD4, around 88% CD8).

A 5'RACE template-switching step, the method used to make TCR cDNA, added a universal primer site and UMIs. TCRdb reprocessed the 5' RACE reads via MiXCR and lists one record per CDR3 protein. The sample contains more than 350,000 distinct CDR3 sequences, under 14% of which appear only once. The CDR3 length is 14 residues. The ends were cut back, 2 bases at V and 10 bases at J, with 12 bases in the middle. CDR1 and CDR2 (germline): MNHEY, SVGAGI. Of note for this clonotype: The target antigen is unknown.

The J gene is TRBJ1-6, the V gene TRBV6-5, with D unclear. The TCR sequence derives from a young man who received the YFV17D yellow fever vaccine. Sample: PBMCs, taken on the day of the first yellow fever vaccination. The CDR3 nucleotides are TGTGCCAGCAGTTACAGGGCCGGGGAATCACCCCTCCACTTT. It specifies CASSYRAGESPLHF.